Listed below are T cell receptor beta chains from one sample, sequenced in a study of T cell repertoires in cytomegalovirus infection. TCRdb analysed the reads with MiXCR anew, one entry per CDR3 protein. The table records over 90,000 distinct CDR3 sequences, approximately 17% of them present only once. Sample: PBMCs. The receptors were sampled from a human donor in good health (CMV status not recorded). Some clones in this sample may be carry-over from other donors' samples. Each CDR3 is given with its conserved first and last residue. Fields, in order: V gene, clone size, J gene, D gene, CDR3 DNA, CDR3 protein. The D gene is left open where the match is weak. Clone size, where shown, is once, few, many, or a class for clones that have expanded.

V: TRBV7-2; size: many; J: TRBJ2-7; D: TRBD1; DNA: TGTGCCAGCAGCTTCCGGGACAGGGCCTACGAGCAGTACTTC; CDR3: CASSFRDRAYEQYF
V: TRBV2; size: once; J: TRBJ1-1; D: TRBD1; DNA: TGTGCCAGCGTTCGACAGGGGGTGATCACTGAAGCTTTCTTT; CDR3: CASVRQGVITEAFF
V: TRBV10-3; size: few; J: TRBJ2-3; D: -; DNA: TGTGCCATCAGCGAGGGACTGAGCACAGATACGCAGTATTTT; CDR3: CAISEGLSTDTQYF
V: TRBV7-9; size: many; J: TRBJ2-2; D: -; DNA: TGTGCCAGCAGCGTGATCGGCACCGGGGAGCTGTTTTTT; CDR3: CASSVIGTGELFF
V: TRBV12-3/TRBV12-4; size: few; J: TRBJ2-5; D: -; DNA: TGTGCCAGCTCGGGGCCCCTTCAAGAGACCCAGTACTTC; CDR3: CASSGPLQETQYF
V: TRBV7-2; size: -; J: TRBJ2-7; D: -; DNA: TGTGCCAGCAGCTTAGGGGGCGGAGGGGGGTCCTACGAGCAGTACTTC; CDR3: CASSLGGGGGSYEQYF
V: TRBV7-2; size: many; J: TRBJ2-7; D: TRBD2; DNA: TGTGCCAGCAGCTTAGAGGGGGGACCGGGACTAGCGGGTGGGGAGCAGTACTTC; CDR3: CASSLEGGPGLAGGEQYF
V: TRBV28; size: -; J: TRBJ2-2; D: -; DNA: TGTGCCAGCAGTTTATGGACCGTTGAGGGGGAGCTGTTTTTT; CDR3: CASSLWTVEGELFF
V: TRBV5-1; size: -; J: TRBJ2-1; D: -; DNA: TGCGCCAGCAGCGTGGACAGGAGGGATGAGCAGTTCTTC; CDR3: CASSVDRRDEQFF
V: TRBV19; size: -; J: TRBJ1-1; D: -; DNA: TGTGCCAGTAGTAAGGGCACCCTGGGAAACACTGAAGCTTTCTTT; CDR3: CASSKGTLGNTEAFF